This T cell receptor (beta chain) was recorded in a study of T cell repertoires in cytomegalovirus infection (dated by TCRdb to between 2018 and 2020). Study-wide context: Recently identified HLA-C-restricted CMV epitopes, whose presentation resists viral immunomodulation, were targeted by peptide stimulations together with well-studied HLA-B-restricted epitopes. Donor HLA type was relevant to the analysis, because carriage of CMV infection together with the matching HLA type was indicated by public TCR beta signatures. Broader findings and caveats from the paper: The ex vivo response was dominated by HLA-C-restricted CMV-specific TCR beta clonotypes, which also provided the single most frequent clonotype in two of eight donors. In both this cohort and an independent cohort of some 350 donors, the cumulative frequency of public TCR beta family members distinguished carriers of CMV infection plus the relevant HLA type.

Worth noting for this clonotype: Its antigen remains unidentified. Per-base quality was not reported, and no clone a single base away is much larger than it.

V gives up 2 bases and J gives up 4 bases, and the segment between their germline ends measures 17 bases. Including the terminal cysteine and phenylalanine, the CDR3 comprises 16 residues. Only the CDR3 region is kept as DNA, spanning 48 bases read in frame from base 1. The germline V gene (reference sequence) supplies CDR1 PRHDT and CDR2 FYEKMQ. Sequencing used an Illumina HiSeq 1500. TCRdb passed the public sequencing reads through fastp at Q25 and MiXCR, retaining productive beta sequences. One record per CDR3 amino acid sequence lists the most common genes and DNA. This sample is represented by about 890,000 distinct CDR3 sequences; about a third of them were singletons. The top ten clonotypes cover about an eighth of the sample. Explained via the paper, the treatment or condition label denotes: in vitro stimulation with specific CMV peptide epitopes to enrich CMV-specific T cells.

The clonotype comes from a human donor in good health (CMV status not recorded). Some clones in this sample may be carry-over from other donors' samples. The rearrangement joined TRBV13 to TRBJ1-2; TRBD1 could be the D gene, as 5 bases match. The sample in question was cultured CD8+ T cells from PBMCs, obtained from culture after CMV antigen stimulation. The sequenced DNA: TGTGCCAGCAGCTTACCTTCACAGACAGACCTCTATGGCTACACCTTC. This is translated as CASSLPSQTDLYGYTF. Here the CDR3 is joined to the reference TRBV13 and TRBJ1-2 genes, and the full variable domain is: AAGVIQSPRHLIKEKRETATLKCYPIPRHDTVYWYQQGPGQDPQFLISFYEKMQSDKGSIPDRFSAQQFSDYHSELNMSSLELGDSALYFCASSLPSQTDLYGYTFGSGTRLTVV.